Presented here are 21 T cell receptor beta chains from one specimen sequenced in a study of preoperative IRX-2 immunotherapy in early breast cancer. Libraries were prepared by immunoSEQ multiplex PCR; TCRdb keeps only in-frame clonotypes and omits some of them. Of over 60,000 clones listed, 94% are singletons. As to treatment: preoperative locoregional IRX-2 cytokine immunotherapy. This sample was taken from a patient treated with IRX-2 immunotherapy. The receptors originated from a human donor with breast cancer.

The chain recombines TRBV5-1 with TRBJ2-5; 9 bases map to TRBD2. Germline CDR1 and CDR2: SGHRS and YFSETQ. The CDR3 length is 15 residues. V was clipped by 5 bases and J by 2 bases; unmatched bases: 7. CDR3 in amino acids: CASSQGLALQETQYF. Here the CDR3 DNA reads TGCGCCAGCAGTCAAGGACTAGCGCTTCAAGAGACCCAGTACTTC.

Here the CDR3 DNA reads TGCGCCAGCAGCTTGGCCGCGGGAGACAGGGGGAGCTCCTACGAGCAGTACTTC. This translates into CASSLAAGDRGSSYEQYF. The chain employs TRBV5-1 and TRBJ2-7; 9 nucleotides agree with TRBD1. The germline CDR1 and CDR2 sequences are SGHRS and YFSETQ. Trimming at V came to 0 bases and at J to 0 bases, leaving 10 bases not matched to a gene. The CDR3 contains 18 residues. Full variable domain (outside the CDR3, taken from reference TRBV5-1 and TRBJ2-7): KAGVTQTPRYLIKTRGQQVTLSCSPISGHRSVSWYQQTPGQGLQFLFEYFSETQRNKGNFPGRFSGRQFSNSRSEMNVSTLELGDSALYLCASSLAAGDRGSSYEQYFGPGTRLTVT.

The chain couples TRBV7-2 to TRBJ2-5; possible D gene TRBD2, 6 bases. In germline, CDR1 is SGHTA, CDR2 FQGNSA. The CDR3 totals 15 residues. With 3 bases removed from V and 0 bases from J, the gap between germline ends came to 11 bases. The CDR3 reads CASSFAGLYQETQYF. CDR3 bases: TGTGCCAGCAGCTTCGCGGGATTGTACCAAGAGACCCAGTACTTC.

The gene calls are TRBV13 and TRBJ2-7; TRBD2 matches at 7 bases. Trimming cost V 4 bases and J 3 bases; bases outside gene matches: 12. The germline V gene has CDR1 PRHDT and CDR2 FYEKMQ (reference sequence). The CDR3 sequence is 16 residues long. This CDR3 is CASSSHGAGDGYEQYF. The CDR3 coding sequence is TGTGCCAGCAGCTCTCATGGGGCGGGAGACGGCTACGAGCAGTACTTC.

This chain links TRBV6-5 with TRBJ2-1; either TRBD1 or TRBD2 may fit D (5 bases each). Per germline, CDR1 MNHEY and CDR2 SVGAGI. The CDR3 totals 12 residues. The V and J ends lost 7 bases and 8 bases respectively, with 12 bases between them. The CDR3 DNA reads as TGTGCCAGCACCTCTTGGGGGTATGAGCAGTTCTTC. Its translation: CASTSWGYEQFF.

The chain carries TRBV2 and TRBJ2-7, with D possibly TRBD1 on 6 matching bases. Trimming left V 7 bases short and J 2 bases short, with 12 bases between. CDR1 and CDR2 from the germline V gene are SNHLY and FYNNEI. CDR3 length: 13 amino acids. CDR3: CASNLGQPYEQYF. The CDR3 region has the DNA TGTGCCAGCAATCTAGGACAGCCCTACGAGCAGTACTTC.

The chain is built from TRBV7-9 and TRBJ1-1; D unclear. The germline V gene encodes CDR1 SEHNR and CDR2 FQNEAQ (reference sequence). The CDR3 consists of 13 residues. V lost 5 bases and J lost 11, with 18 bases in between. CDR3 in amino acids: CASSPRGPQEAFF. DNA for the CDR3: TGTGCCAGCAGCCCTAGAGGCCCCCAGGAGGCTTTCTTT. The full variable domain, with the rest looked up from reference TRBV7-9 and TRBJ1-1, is DTGVSQNPRHKITKRGQNVTFRCDPISEHNRLYWYRQTLGQGPEFLTYFQNEAQLEKSRLLSDRFSAERPKGSFSTLEIQRTEQGDSAMYLCASSPRGPQEAFFGQGTRLTVV.

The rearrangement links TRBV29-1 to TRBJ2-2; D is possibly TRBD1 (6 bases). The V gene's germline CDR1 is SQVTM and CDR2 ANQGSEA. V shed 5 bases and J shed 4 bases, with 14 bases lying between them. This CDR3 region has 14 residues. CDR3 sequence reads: CSVSTGFGTGELFF. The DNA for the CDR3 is TGCAGCGTTTCAACAGGGTTCGGCACCGGGGAGCTGTTTTTT.

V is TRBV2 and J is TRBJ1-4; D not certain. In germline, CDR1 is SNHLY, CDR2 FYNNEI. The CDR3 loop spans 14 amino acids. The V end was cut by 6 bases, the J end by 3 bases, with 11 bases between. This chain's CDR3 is CASRARAANEKLFF. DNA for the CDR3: TGTGCCAGCAGGGCGAGGGCGGCTAATGAAAAACTGTTTTTT. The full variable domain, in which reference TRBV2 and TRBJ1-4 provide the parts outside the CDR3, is EPEVTQTPSHQVTQMGQEVILRCVPISNHLYFYWYRQILGQKVEFLVSFYNNEISEKSEIFDDQFSVERPDGSNFTLKIRSTKLEDSAMYFCASRARAANEKLFFGSGTQLSVL.

Written as DNA, the CDR3 is TGTGCCAGCAGCAGAGCCAACGAGCAGTACTTC. Translating it yields CASSRANEQYF. The chain employs TRBV9 and TRBJ2-7; D call uncertain. Germline CDR1 is SGDLS and CDR2 is YYNGEE. Trimming removed 4 bases at V and 5 bases at J, with 7 bases between. This CDR3 has 11 residues.

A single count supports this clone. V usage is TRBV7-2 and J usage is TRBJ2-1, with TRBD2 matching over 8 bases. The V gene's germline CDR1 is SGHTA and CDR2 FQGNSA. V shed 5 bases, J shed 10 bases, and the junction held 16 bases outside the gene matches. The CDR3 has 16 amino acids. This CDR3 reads CASSPHPIAGFREQFF. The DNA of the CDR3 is TGTGCCAGCAGCCCCCATCCGATAGCGGGATTTCGAGAGCAGTTCTTC.

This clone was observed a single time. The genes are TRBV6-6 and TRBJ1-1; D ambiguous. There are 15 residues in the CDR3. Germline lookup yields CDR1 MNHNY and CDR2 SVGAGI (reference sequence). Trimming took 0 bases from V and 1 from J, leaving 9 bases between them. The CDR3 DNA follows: TGTGCCAGCAGTTACTCGACTATGGAGAACACTGAAGCTTTCTTT. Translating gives CASSYSTMENTEAFF.

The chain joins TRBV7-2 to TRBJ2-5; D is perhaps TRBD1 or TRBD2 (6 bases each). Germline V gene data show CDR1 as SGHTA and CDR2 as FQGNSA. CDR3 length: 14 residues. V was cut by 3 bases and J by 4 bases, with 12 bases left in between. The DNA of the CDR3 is TGTGCCAGCAGCTTGGGGGGCTCCAGAGAGACCCAGTACTTC. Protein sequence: CASSLGGSRETQYF.

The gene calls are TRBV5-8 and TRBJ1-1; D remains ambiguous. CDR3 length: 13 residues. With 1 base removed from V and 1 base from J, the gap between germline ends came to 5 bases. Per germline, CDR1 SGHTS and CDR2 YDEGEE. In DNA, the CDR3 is TGTGCCAGCAGCTTGCTCCCGAACACTGAAGCTTTCTTT. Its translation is CASSLLPNTEAFF.

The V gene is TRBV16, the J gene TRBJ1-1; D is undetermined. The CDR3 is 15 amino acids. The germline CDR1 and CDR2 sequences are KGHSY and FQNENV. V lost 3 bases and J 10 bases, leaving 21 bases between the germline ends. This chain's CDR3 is CASSQRSSRAPGAFF. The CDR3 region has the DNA TGTGCCAGCAGCCAGCGGTCCTCAAGGGCCCCGGGAGCTTTCTTT.

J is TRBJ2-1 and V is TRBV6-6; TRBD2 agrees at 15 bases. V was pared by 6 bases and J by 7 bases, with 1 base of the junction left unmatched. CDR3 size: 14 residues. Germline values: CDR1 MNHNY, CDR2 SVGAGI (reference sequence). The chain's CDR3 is CASRGTSGRNEQFF. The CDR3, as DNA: TGTGCCAGCAGAGGGACTAGCGGGAGGAATGAGCAGTTCTTC.

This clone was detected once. In DNA form, the CDR3 reads TGCGCCAGCAGCGCAAGAGGCACAGATACGCAGTATTTT. Its protein is CASSARGTDTQYF. The chain uses TRBV4-3 and TRBJ2-3; D is unclear. This CDR3 region has 13 residues. Looked up from germline, CDR1 is LGHNA and CDR2 is YSLEER. Deletions cut 5 bases from V and 1 base from J, with 7 bases between.

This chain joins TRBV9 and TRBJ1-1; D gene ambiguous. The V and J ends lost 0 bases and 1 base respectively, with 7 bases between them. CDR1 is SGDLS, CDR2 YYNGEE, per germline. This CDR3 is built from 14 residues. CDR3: CASSVGNRNTEAFF. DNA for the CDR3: TGTGCCAGCAGCGTAGGGAACCGGAACACTGAAGCTTTCTTT.

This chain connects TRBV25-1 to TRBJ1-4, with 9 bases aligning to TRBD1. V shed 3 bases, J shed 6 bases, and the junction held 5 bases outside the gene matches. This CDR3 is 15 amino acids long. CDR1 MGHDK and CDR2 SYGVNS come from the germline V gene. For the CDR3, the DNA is TGTGCCAGCAGTGATCTTTACAGGGGGCATGAAAAACTGTTTTTT. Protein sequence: CASSDLYRGHEKLFF.

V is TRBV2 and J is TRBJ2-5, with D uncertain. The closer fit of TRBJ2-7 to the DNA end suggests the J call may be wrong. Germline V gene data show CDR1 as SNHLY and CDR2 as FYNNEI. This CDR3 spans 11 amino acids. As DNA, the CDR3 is TGTGCCAGCAGGGTATACTACGAGCAGTACTTC. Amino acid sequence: CASRVYYEQYF.

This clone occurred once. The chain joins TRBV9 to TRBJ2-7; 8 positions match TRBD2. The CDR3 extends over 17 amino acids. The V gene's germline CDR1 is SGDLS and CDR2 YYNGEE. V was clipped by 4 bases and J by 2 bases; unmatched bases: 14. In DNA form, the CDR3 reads TGTGCCAGCAGCTCCGCAGCGGGGGCAAACCTAGCCTACGAGCAGTACTTC. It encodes CASSSAAGANLAYEQYF.